Listed below are T cell receptor beta chains from one sample, sequenced in a study of T-cell memory formation after mild COVID-19. TCRdb used MiXCR to reprocess the 5' RACE reads, holding one entry per CDR3 protein. This table holds a few hundred thousand distinct CDR3 sequences, 20% to 25% found once. The source material was PBMCs or a T cell subset sorted from them (not recorded which). The receptors were gathered from a man in his late teens or twenties who had mild COVID-19 (a few samples of this study predate the infection). Cell type and time point are not known. Each CDR3 is given with its conserved first and last residue. A D gene is named only where the DNA matches it firmly. Only part of the rows carry a size: once, few, many, or a class if the clone is expanded.

abundance	d_gene	v_gene	j_gene	CDR3aa	CDR3nt
few	TRBD1	TRBV7-2	TRBJ2-2	CASSRQGAYTGELFF	TGTGCCAGCAGTCGACAGGGGGCTTACACCGGGGAGCTGTTTTTT
NA	NA	TRBV6-5	TRBJ2-3	CASSRTGLITDTQYF	TGTGCCAGCAGTCGAACAGGGTTGATTACAGATACGCAGTATTTT
few	TRBD1	TRBV6-5	TRBJ2-3	CASSTRDSSDTQYF	TGTGCCAGCAGTACTCGGGACAGCTCAGATACGCAGTATTTT
NA	NA	TRBV7-2	TRBJ2-1	CASSPSGISSYNEQFF	TGTGCCAGCAGCCCGTCTGGGATAAGCTCCTACAATGAGCAGTTCTTC
few	NA	TRBV20-1	TRBJ2-5	CSAPWGALETQYF	TGCAGTGCTCCGTGGGGGGCTCTAGAGACCCAGTACTTC
NA	NA	TRBV5-1	TRBJ2-4	CASSLGGGNIQYF	TGCGCCAGCAGCTTGGGAGGGGGAAACATTCAGTACTTC
NA	NA	TRBV3-1	TRBJ1-3	CASSPGLGNTIYF	TGTGCCAGCAGCCCCGGGCTCGGAAACACCATATATTTT
NA	NA	TRBV7-9	TRBJ2-7	CASSTTARAYEQYF	TGTGCCAGCAGCACAACGGCTCGAGCCTACGAGCAGTACTTC
NA	NA	TRBV20-1	TRBJ1-5	CSASRLSNQPQHF	TGCAGTGCTAGCAGGCTTAGCAATCAGCCCCAGCATTTT
few	NA	TRBV5-4	TRBJ2-1	CASSLRGVRSNNEQFF	TGTGCCAGCAGCTTGAGGGGGGTCAGGTCTAACAATGAGCAGTTCTTC
NA	TRBD2	TRBV29-1	TRBJ2-1	CSVGLAGALNEQFF	TGCAGCGTGGGACTAGCGGGGGCCCTGAATGAGCAGTTCTTC
few	NA	TRBV7-2	TRBJ1-3	CASSPTRGYTIYF	TGTGCCAGCAGCCCAACCAGGGGTTACACCATATATTTT
few	TRBD1	TRBV19	TRBJ2-4	CASSDRAIQYF	TGTGCCAGTAGTGACAGGGCAATTCAGTACTTC
NA	TRBD1	TRBV5-1	TRBJ1-1	CASSFRGRMNTEAFF	TGCGCCAGCAGCTTTAGGGGGCGGATGAACACTGAAGCTTTCTTT
few	NA	TRBV29-1	TRBJ2-2	CSVEDTITGELFF	TGCAGCGTTGAAGATACAATAACCGGGGAGCTGTTTTTT
few	NA	TRBV6-5	TRBJ2-5	CASSYGTGSSQYF	TGTGCCAGCAGTTACGGTACAGGGTCGTCCCAGTACTTC
many	NA	TRBV18	TRBJ1-5	CASSPIKHPGQPQHF	TGTGCCAGCTCACCAATAAAACATCCGGGGCAGCCCCAGCATTTT
once	NA	TRBV19	TRBJ2-5	CASSIDRGGETQYF	TGTGCCAGTAGTATCGACAGGGGAGGGGAGACCCAGTACTTC
NA	NA	TRBV6-6	TRBJ1-1	CASSYAWAVENTEAFF	TGTGCCAGCAGTTACGCCTGGGCAGTGGAGAACACTGAAGCTTTCTTT
many	TRBD2	TRBV4-3	TRBJ2-5	CASSSQRGGQETQYF	TGCGCCAGCAGCAGTCAACGCGGGGGTCAAGAGACCCAGTACTTC
few	NA	TRBV4-1	TRBJ2-1	CASSQVQDNEQFF	TGCGCCAGCAGCCAAGTGCAGGACAATGAGCAGTTCTTC
few	NA	TRBV10-3	TRBJ1-1	CAITGGAEAFF	TGTGCCATCACGGGAGGCGCTGAAGCTTTCTTT
NA	TRBD1	TRBV12-3/TRBV12-4	TRBJ1-1	CASSLGQGEAEAFF	TGTGCCAGCAGTTTGGGACAGGGAGAGGCTGAAGCTTTCTTT
NA	NA	TRBV5-1	TRBJ2-1	CASSLTHNEQFF	TGCGCCAGCAGCTTGACTCACAATGAGCAGTTCTTC
NA	NA	TRBV2	TRBJ1-5	CASSERAENQPQHF	TGTGCCAGCAGTGAACGGGCGGAAAATCAGCCCCAGCATTTT
few	NA	TRBV20-1	TRBJ2-5	CSARVVSIQETQYF	TGCAGTGCTAGAGTGGTGTCTATCCAAGAGACCCAGTACTTC
few	TRBD1	TRBV12-3/TRBV12-4	TRBJ2-5	CASSLGQGLETQYF	TGTGCCAGCAGTTTAGGACAGGGTTTGGAGACCCAGTACTTC
NA	NA	TRBV12-3/TRBV12-4	TRBJ2-2	CASSFSTGSYTGELFF	TGTGCCAGCAGTTTCTCTACAGGGAGTTACACCGGGGAGCTGTTTTTT
few	NA	TRBV4-1	TRBJ1-2	CASSQDQITYDGYTF	TGCGCCAGCAGCCAAGATCAAATAACCTACGATGGCTACACCTTC
few	NA	TRBV7-9	TRBJ2-2	CASSLGVRKHGELFF	TGTGCCAGCAGCTTAGGTGTTCGGAAGCACGGGGAGCTGTTTTTT
NA	TRBD1	TRBV5-6	TRBJ2-5	CASSLEQGAGETQYF	TGTGCCAGCAGCTTGGAACAGGGGGCGGGAGAGACCCAGTACTTC
few	NA	TRBV7-8	TRBJ1-2	CASSSRAADGVGYTF	TGTGCCAGCAGCTCACGGGCCGCCGATGGGGTGGGCTACACCTTC
few	NA	TRBV27	TRBJ1-1	CASSLSGYSAEAFF	TGTGCCAGCAGTTTATCGGGGTACAGCGCTGAAGCTTTCTTT
NA	NA	TRBV18	TRBJ2-1	CASSPGTLNEQFF	TGTGCCAGCTCACCCGGGACTCTCAATGAGCAGTTCTTC
NA	NA	TRBV6-5	TRBJ2-3	CASSYSVTTDTQYF	TGTGCCAGCAGTTACTCAGTCACCACAGATACGCAGTATTTT
NA	NA	TRBV4-3	TRBJ1-2	CASSQDLHMIYGYTF	TGCGCCAGCAGCCAAGATTTACACATGATCTATGGCTACACCTTC
NA	NA	TRBV20-1	TRBJ2-1	CSARDPAASVQFF	TGCAGTGCTAGAGATCCCGCGGCGTCCGTACAGTTCTTC
NA	NA	TRBV5-4	TRBJ2-1	CASSLALVGIYNEQFF	TGTGCCAGCAGCTTGGCCCTAGTTGGAATTTACAATGAGCAGTTCTTC
few	NA	TRBV5-1	TRBJ1-2	CASSFQGSGYTF	TGCGCCAGCAGCTTCCAGGGGAGCGGCTACACCTTC
NA	NA	TRBV24-1	TRBJ2-2	CATSDPGHHTGELFF	TGTGCCACCAGTGATCCGGGGCATCACACCGGGGAGCTGTTTTTT
NA	NA	TRBV7-2	TRBJ2-2	CASSLAPGASGELFF	TGTGCCAGCAGCTTAGCCCCGGGGGCAAGCGGGGAGCTGTTTTTT
few	NA	TRBV20-1	TRBJ1-2	CSARDPNYGYTF	TGCAGTGCTAGGGACCCTAACTATGGCTACACCTTC